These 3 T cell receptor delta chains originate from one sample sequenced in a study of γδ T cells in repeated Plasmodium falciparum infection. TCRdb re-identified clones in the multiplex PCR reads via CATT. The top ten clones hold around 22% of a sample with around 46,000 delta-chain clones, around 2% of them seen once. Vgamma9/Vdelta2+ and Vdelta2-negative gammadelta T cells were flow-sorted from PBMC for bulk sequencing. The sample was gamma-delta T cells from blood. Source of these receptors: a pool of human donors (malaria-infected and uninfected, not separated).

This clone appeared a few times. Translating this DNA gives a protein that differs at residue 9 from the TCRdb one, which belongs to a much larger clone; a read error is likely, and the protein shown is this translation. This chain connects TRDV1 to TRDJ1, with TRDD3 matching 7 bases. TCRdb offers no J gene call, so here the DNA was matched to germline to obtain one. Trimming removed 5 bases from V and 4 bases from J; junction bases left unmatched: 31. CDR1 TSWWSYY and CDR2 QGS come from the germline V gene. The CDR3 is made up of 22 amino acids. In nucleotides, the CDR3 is TGTGCTCTTGGGCCCGCCCTCTTCTTCGGACTACTGGGGACGCCGGGGGGCGATAAACTCATCTTT. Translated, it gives CALGPALFFGLLGTPGGDKLIF.

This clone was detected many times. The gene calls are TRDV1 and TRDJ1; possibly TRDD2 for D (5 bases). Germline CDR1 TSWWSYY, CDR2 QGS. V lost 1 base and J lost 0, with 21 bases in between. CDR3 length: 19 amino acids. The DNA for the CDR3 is TGTGCTCTTGGGGAACCTACGCGAGGGCCTTGTTCCTACACCGATAAACTCATCTTT. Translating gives CALGEPTRGPCSYTDKLIF.

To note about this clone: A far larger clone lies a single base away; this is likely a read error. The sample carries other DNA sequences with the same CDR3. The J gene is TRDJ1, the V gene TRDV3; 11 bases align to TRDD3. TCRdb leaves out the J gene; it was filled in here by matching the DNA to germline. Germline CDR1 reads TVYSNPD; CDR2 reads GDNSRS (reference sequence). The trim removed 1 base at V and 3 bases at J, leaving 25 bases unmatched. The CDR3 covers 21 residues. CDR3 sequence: CAFIINPRYIGGYAVADKLIF. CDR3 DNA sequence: TGTGCCTTTATAATTAACCCTCGATATATTGGGGGATACGCTGTAGCCGATAAACTCATCTTT.